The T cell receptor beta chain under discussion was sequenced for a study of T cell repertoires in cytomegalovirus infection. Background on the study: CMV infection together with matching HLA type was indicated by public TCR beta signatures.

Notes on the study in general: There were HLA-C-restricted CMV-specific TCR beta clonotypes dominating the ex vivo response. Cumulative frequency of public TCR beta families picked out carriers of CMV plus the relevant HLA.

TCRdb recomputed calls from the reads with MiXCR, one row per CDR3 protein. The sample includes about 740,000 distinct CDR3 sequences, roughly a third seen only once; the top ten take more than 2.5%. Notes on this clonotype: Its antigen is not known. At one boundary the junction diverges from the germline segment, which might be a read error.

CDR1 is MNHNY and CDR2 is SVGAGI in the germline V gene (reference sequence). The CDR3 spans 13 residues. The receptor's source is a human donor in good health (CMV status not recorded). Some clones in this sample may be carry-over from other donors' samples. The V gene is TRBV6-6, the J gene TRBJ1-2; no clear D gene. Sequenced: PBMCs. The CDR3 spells CASSYSGNYVYTF. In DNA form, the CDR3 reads TGTGCCAGCAGTTACTCAGGGAACTATGTCTACACCTTC.